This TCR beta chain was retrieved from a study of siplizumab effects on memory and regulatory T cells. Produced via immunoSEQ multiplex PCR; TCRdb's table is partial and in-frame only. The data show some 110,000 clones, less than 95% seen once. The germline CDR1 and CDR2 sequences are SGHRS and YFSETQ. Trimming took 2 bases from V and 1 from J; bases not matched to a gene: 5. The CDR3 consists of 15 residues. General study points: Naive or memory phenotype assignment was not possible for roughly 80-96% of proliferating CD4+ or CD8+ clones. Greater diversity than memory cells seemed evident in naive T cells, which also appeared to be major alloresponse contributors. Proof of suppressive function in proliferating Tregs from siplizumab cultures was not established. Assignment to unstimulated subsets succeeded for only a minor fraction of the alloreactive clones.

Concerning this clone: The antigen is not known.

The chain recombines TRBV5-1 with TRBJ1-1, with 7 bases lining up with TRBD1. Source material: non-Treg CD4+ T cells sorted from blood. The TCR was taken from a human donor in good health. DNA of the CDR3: TGCGCCAGCAGCTTTCAAGGGACAGCGAACACTGAAGCTTTCTTT. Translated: CASSFQGTANTEAFF.